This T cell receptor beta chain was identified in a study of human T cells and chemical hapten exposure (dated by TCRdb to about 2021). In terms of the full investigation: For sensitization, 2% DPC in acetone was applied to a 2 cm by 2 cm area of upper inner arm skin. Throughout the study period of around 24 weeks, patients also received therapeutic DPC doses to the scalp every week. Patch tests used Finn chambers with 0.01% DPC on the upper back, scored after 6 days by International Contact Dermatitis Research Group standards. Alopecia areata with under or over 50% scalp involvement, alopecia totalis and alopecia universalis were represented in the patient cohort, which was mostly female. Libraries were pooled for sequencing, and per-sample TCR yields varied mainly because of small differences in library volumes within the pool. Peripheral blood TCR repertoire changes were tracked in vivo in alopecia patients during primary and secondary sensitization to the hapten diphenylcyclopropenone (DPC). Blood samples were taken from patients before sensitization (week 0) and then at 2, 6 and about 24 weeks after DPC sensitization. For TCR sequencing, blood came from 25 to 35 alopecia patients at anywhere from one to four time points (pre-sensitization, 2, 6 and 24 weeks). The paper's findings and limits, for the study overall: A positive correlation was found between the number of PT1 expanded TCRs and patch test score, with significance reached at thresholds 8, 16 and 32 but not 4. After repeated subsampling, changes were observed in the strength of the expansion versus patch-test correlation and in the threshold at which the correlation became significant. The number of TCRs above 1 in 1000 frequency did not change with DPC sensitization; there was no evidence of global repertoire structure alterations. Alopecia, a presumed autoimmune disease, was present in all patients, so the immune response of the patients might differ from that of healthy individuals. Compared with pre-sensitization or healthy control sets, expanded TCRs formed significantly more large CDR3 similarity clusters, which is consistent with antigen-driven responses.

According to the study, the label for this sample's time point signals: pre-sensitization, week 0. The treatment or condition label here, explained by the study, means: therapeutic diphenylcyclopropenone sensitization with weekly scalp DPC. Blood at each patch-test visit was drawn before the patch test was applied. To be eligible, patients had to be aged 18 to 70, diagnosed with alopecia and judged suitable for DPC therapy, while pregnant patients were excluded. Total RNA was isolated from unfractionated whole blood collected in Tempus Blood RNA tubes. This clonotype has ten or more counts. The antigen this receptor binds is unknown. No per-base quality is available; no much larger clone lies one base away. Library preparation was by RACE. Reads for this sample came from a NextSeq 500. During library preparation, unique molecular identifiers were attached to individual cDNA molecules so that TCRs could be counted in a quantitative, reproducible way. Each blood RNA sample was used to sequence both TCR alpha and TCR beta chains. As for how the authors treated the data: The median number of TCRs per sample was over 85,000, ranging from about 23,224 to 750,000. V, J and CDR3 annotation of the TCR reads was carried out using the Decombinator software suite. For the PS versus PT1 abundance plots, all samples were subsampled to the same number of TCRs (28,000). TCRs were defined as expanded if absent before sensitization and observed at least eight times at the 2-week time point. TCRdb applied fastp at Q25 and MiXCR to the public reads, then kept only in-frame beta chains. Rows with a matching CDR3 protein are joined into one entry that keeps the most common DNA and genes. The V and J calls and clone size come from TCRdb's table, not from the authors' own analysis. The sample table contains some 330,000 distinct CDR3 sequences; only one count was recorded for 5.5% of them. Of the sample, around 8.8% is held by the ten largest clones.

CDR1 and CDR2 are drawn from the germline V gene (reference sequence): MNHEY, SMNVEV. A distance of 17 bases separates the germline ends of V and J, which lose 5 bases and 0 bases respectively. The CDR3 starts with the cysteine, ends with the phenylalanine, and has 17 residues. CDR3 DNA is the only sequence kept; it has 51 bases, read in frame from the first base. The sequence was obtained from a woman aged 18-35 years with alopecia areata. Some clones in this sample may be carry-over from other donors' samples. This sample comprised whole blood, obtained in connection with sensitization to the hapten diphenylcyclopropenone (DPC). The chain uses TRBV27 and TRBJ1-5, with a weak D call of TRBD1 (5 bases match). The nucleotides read TGTGCCAGCAGTCAGGCCCCGAGACAGTTTAGCAATCAGCCCCAGCATTTT. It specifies CASSQAPRQFSNQPQHF.